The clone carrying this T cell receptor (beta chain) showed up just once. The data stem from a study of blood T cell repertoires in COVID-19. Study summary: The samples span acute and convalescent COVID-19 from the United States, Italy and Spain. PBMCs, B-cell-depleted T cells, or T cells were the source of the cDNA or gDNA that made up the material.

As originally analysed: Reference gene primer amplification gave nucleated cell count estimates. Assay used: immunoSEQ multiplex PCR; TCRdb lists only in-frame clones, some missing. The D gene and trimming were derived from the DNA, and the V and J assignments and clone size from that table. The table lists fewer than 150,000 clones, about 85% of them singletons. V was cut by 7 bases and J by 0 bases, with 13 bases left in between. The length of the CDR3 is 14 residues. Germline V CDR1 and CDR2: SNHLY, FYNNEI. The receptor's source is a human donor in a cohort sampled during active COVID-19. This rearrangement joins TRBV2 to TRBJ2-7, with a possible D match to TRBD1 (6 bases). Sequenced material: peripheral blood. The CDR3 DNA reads TGTGCCAGCACCCGGACAGCTGTCTCCTACGAGCAGTACTTC. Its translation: CASTRTAVSYEQYF.